This T cell receptor beta chain was documented in a study of blood T cell repertoires in COVID-19. Looking at the study overall: Samples taken during acute and convalescent COVID-19 were collected in the United States, Italy and Spain.

V lost 0 bases and J lost 9; bases outside the gene matches: 9. Per the germline V gene, CDR1 is SGHRS and CDR2 is YFSETQ. The CDR3 totals 15 residues. Assignment of participants to cohorts was predicated upon participant-reported clinical history. This table comes from immunoSEQ multiplex PCR, and its TCRdb copy is limited to in-frame clones, with some not included. Among 70,000 to 90,000 clones listed, 80% to 90% were seen once. The chain has TRBV5-1 and TRBJ2-1, with 7 bases fitting TRBD2. The receptor was derived from a woman between 45 and 60 years old with acute COVID-19. The sample taken for sequencing was PBMCs or T cells enriched from blood (not recorded which). CDR3 protein: CASSLGEVGGSEQFF. The CDR3 DNA reads as TGCGCCAGCAGCTTGGGTGAGGTCGGGGGGAGTGAGCAGTTCTTC.